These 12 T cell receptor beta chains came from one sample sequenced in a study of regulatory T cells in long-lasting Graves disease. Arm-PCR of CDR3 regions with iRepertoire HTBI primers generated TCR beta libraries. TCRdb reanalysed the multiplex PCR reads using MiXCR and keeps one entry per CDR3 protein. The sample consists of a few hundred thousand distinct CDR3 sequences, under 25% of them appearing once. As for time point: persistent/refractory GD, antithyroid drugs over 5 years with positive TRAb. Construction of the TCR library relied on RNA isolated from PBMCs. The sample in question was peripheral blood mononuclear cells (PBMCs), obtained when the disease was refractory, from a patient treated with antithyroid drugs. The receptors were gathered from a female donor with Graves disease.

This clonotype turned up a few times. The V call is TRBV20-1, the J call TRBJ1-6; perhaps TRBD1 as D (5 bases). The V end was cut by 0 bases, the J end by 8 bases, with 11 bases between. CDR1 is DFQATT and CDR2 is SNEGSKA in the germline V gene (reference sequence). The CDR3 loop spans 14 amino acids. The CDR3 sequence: CSAREGALDSPLHF. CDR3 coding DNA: TGCAGTGCTAGAGAAGGGGCTTTGGATTCACCCCTCCACTTT.

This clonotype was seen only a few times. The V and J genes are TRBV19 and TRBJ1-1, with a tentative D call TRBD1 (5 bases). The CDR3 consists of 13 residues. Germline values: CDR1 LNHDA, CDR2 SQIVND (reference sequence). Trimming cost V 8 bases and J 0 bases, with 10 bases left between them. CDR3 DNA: TGTGCCAGTGGCATGGGGGTGAACACTGAAGCTTTCTTT. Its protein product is CASGMGVNTEAFF.

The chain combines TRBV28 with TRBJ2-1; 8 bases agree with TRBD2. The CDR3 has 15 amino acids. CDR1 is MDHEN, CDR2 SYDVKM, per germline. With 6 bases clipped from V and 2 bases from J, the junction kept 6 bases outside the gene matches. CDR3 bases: TGTGCCAGCAGGCCTAGCGGGTTACCCTACAATGAGCAGTTCTTC. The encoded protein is CASRPSGLPYNEQFF.

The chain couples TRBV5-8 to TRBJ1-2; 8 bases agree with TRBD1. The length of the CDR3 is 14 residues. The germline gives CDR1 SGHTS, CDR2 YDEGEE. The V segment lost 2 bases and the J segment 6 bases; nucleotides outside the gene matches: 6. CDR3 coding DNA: TGTGCCAGCAGCTTAATTACAGGGGGTAATGGCTACACCTTC. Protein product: CASSLITGGNGYTF.

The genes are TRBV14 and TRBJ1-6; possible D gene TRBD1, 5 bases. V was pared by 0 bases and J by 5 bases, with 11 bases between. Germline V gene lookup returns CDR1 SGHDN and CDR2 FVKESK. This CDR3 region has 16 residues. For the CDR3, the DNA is TGTGCCAGCAGCCAAGAAATTGGGGGGAATAATTCACCCCTCCACTTT. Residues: CASSQEIGGNNSPLHF.

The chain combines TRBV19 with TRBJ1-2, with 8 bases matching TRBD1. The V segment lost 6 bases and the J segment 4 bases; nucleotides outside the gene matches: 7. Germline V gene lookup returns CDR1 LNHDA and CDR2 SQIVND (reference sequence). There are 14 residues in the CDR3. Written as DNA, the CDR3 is TGTGCCAGTAGCCCGACAGGGGCCGGCTATGGCTACACCTTC. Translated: CASSPTGAGYGYTF.

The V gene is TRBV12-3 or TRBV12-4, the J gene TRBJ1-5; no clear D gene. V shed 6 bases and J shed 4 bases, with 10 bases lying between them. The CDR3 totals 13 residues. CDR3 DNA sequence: TGTGCCAGCAGCTGGACGGGTAATCAGCCCCAGCATTTT. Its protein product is CASSWTGNQPQHF.

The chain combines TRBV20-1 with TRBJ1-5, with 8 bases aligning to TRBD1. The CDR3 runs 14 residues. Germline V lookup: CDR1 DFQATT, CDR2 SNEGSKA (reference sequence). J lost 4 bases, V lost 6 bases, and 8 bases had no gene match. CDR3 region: CSALTGAENQPQHF. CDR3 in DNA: TGCAGTGCACTGACAGGGGCGGAGAATCAGCCCCAGCATTTT.

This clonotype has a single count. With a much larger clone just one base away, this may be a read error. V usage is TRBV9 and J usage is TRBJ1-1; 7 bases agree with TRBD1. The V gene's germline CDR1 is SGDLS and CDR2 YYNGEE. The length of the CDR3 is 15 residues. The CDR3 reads CAGSLTGQQNTEAFF. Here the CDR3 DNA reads TGTGCCGGCAGCCTAACGGGACAGCAGAACACTGAAGCTTTCTTT.

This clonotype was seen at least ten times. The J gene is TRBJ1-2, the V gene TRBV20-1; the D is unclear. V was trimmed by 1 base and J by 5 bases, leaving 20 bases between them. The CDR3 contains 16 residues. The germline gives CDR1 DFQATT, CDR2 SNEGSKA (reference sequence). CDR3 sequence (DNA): TGCAGTGCTAGAGCTTCGGAGAATTGGTGGGAGTATGGCTACACCTTC. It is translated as CSARASENWWEYGYTF.

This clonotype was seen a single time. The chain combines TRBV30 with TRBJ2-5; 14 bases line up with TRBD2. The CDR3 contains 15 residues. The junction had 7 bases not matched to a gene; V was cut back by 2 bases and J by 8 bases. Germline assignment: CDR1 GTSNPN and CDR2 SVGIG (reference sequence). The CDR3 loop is CAWSPTSGGVGTQYF. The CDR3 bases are TGTGCCTGGAGTCCGACTAGCGGGGGGGTGGGTACCCAGTACTTC.

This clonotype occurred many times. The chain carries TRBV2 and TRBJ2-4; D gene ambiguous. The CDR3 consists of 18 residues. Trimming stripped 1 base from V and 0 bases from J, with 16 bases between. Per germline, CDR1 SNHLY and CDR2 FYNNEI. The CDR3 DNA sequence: TGTGCCAGCAGTGAAGGGGTCCTTGGTTTTTTAGCCAAAAACATTCAGTACTTC. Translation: CASSEGVLGFLAKNIQYF.